The sequence of this T cell receptor (beta chain) was determined in a study of cytomegalovirus exposure and HLA in healthy donors. Study conclusions and caveats: Later work showed greater clonal expansion in HLA-associated TCR beta chains than in equally common others. Accurate predictions that matched the HLA-A and HLA-B alleles of most subjects were reportedly made from TCR beta sequences.

Germline V CDR1 and CDR2: GTSNPN, SVGIG (reference sequence). The CDR3 contains 14 residues. Comment on this clone: Its antigen is undetermined.

60 Vbeta and 13 Jbeta primers were used in PCR. Assay: immunoSEQ multiplex PCR; the TCRdb copy retains only in-frame clones and omits some. Seen here are more than 140,000 clones, over 60% observed once, and the top ten hold 3%. The chain carries TRBV30 and TRBJ2-5; D ambiguous. The J call may not be correct, given that the DNA end is closer to TRBJ2-7. What was sequenced was PBMCs. The clonotype was recovered from a woman aged 30 to 39 in good health and CMV-seropositive. The CDR3 sequence is CAWSFRLRSYEQYF. CDR3 DNA: TGTGCCTGGAGTTTCCGTTTACGCTCCTACGAGCAGTACTTC.